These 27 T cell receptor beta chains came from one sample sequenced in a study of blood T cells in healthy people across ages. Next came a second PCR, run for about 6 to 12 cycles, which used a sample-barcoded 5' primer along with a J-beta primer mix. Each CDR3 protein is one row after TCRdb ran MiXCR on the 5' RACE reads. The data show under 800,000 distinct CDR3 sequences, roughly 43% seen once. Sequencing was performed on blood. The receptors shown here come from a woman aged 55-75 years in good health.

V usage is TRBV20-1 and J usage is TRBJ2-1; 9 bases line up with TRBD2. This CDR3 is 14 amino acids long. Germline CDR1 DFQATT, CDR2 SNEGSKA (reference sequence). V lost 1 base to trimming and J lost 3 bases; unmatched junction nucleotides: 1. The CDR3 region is CSARVRGGYNEQFF. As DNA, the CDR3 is TGCAGTGCTAGAGTGCGGGGGGGCTACAATGAGCAGTTCTTC.

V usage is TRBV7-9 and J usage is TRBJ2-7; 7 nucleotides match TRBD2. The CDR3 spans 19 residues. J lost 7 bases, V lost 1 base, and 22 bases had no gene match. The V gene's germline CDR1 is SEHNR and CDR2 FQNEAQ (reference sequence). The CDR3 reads CASSLGEASGPSSYNEQYF. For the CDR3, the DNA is TGTGCCAGCAGCTTAGGAGAGGCTAGCGGCCCTAGCTCCTACAATGAGCAGTACTTC.

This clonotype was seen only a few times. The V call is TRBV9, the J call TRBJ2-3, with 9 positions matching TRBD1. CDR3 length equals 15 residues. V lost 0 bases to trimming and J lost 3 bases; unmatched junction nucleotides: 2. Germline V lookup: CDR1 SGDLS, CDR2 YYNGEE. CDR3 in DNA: TGTGCCAGCAGCGTAGGGGGACAGGGAACAGATACGCAGTATTTT. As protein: CASSVGGQGTDTQYF.

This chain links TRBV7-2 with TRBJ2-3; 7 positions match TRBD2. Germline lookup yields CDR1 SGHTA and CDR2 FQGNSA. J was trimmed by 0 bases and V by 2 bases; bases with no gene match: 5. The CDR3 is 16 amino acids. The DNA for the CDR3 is TGTGCCAGCAGCTTAATGACTAGCCTAAGCACAGATACGCAGTATTTT. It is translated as CASSLMTSLSTDTQYF.

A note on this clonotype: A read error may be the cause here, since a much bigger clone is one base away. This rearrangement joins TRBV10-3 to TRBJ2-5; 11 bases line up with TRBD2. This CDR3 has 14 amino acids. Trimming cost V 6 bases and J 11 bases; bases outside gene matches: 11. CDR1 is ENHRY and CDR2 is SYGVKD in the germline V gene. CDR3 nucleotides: TGTGCCATCAGGGCCGGGACTAGCGGCGATGAGCAGTACTTC. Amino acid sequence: CAIRAGTSGDEQYF.

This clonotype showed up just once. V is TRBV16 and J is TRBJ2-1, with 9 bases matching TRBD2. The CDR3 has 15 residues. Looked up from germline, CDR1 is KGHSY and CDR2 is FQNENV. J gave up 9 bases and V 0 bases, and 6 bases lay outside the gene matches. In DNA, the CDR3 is TGTGCCAGCAGCCAATCCGGCGGGGGGGCCTCTGAGCAGTTCTTC. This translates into CASSQSGGGASEQFF.

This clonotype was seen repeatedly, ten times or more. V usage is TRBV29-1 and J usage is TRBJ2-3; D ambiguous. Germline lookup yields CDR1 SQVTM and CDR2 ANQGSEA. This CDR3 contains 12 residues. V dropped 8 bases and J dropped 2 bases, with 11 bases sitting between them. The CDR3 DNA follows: TGCAGCCAGGACGGACCCACAGATACGCAGTATTTT. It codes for CSQDGPTDTQYF.

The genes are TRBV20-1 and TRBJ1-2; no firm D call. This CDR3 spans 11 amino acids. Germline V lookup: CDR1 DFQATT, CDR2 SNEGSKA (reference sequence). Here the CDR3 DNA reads TGCAGGCGAAACGGGGACTATGGCTACACCTTC. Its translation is CRRNGDYGYTF.

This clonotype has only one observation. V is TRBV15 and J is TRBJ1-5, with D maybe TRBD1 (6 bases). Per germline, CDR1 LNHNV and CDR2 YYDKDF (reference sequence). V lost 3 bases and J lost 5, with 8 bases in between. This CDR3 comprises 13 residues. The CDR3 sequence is CATSREGDQPQHF. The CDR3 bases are TGTGCCACCAGCAGGGAGGGGGATCAGCCCCAGCATTTT. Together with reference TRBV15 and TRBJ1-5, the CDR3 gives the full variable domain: DAMVIQNPRYQVTQFGKPVTLSCSQTLNHNVMYWYQQKSSQAPKLLFHYYDKDFNNEADTPDNFQSRRPNTSFCFLDIRSPGLGDTAMYLCATSREGDQPQHFGDGTRLSIL.

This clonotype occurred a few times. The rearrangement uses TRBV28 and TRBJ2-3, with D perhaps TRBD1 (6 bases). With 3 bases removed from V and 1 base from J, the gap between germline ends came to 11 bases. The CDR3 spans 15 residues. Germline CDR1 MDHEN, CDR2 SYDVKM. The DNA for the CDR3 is TGTGCCAGCAGTTTGGGGGCACAACGCACAGATACGCAGTATTTT. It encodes CASSLGAQRTDTQYF.

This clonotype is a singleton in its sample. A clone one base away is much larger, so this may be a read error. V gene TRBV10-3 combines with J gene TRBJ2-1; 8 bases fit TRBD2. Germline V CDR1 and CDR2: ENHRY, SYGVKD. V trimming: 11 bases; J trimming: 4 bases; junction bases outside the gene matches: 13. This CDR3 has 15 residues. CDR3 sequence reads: CAPGQAGVAYNEQFF. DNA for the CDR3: TGTGCCCCGGGACAAGCGGGAGTAGCGTACAATGAGCAGTTCTTC.

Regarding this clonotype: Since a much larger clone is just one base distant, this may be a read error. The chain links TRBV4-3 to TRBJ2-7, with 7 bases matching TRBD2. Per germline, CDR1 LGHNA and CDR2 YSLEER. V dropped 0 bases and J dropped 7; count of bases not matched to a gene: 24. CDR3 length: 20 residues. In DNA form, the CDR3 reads TGCGCCAGCAGCCAAGATGTCGCTGGAAGAGTTGGCGGGAGTGGCAATGAGCAGTACTTC. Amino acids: CASSQDVAGRVGGSGNEQYF.

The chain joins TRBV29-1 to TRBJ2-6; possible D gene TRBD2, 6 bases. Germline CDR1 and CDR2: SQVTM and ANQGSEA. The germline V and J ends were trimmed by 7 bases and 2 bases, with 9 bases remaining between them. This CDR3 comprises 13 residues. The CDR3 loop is CSAREAGANVLTF. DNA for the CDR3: TGCAGCGCCAGGGAGGCTGGGGCCAACGTCCTGACTTTC.

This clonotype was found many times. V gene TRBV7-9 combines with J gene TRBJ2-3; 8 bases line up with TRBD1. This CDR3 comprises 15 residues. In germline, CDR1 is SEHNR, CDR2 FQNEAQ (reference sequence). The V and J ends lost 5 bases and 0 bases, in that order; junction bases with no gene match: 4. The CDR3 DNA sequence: TGTGCCAGCAGCCCTCGACAGGGGAGCACAGATACGCAGTATTTT. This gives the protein CASSPRQGSTDTQYF.

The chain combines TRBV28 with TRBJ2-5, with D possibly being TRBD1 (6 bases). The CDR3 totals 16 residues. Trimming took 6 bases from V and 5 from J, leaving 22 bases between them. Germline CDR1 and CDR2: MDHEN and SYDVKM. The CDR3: CASSKGWTAAGETQYF. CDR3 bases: TGTGCCAGCAGCAAGGGCTGGACAGCGGCGGGCGAGACCCAGTACTTC.

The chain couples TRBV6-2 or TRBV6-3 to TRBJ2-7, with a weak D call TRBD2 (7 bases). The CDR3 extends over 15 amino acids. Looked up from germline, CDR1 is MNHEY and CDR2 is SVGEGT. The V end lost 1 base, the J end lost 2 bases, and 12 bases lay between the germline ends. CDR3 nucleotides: TGTGCCAGCAGTTACTACGGGGGGCGCGCCTACGAGCAGTACTTC. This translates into CASSYYGGRAYEQYF.

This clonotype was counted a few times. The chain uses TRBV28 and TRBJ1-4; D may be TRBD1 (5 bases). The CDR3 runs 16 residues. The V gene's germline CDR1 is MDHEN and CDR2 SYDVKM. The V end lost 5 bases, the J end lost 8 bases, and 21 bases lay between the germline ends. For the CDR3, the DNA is TGTGCCAGCAGTACATCCCGGGACCCCGTCGAGGAAAAACTGTTTTTT. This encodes CASSTSRDPVEEKLFF. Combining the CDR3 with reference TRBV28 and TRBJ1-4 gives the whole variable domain DVKVTQSSRYLVKRTGEKVFLECVQDMDHENMFWYRQDPGLGLRLIYFSYDVKMKEKGDIPEGYSVSREKKERFSLILESASTNQTSMYLCASSTSRDPVEEKLFFGSGTQLSVL.

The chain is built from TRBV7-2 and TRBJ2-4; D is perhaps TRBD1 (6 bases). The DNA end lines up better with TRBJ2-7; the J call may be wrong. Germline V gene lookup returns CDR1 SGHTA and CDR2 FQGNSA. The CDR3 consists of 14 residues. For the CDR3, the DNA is TGTGCCAGCAGGGAAGGGACACACACCTACGAGCAGTACTTC. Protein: CASREGTHTYEQYF.

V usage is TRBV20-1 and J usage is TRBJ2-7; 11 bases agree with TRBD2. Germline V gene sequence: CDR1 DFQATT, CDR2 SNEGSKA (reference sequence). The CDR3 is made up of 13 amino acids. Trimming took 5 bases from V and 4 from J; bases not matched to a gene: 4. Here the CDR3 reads CSAWTSGPYEQYF. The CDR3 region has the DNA TGCAGTGCTTGGACTAGCGGGCCTTACGAGCAGTACTTC.

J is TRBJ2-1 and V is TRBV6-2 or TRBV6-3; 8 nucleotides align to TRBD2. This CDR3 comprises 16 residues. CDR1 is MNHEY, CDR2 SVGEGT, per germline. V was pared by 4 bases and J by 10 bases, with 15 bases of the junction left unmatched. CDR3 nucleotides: TGTGCCAGCAGTTCCGATCCACCAGCGGGAGTTTACGAGCAGTTCTTC. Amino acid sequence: CASSSDPPAGVYEQFF.

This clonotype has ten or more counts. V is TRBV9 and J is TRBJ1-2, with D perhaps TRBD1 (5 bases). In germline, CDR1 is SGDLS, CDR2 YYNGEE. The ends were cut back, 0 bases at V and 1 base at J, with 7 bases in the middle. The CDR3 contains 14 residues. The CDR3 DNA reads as TGTGCCAGCAGCGTAGGCGACAGTAACTATGGCTACACCTTC. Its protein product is CASSVGDSNYGYTF.

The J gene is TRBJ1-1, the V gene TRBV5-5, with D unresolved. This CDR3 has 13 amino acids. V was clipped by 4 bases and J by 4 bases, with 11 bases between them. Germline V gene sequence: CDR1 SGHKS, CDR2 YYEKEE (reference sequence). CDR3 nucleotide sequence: TGTGCCAGCAGCCCTCGACCGAGCACTGAAGCTTTCTTT. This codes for CASSPRPSTEAFF. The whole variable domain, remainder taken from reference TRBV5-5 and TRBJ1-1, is DAGVTQSPTHLIKTRGQQVTLRCSPISGHKSVSWYQQVLGQGPQFIFQYYEKEERGRGNFPDRFSARQFPNYSSELNVNALLLGDSALYLCASSPRPSTEAFFGQGTRLTVV.

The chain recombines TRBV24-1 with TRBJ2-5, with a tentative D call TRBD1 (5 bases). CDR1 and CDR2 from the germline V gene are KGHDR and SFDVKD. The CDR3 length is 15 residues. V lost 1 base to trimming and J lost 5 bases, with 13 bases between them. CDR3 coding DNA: TGTGCCACCAGTGATTTTTCCCAGGGCTGGGAGACCCAGTACTTC. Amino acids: CATSDFSQGWETQYF.

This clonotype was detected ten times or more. CDR3 loop: CSVGQNEKLFF. CDR3 DNA sequence: TGCAGCGTTGGACAGAATGAAAAACTGTTTTTT. This sequence joins TRBV29-1 and TRBJ1-4; D is possibly TRBD1 (5 bases). The V end was cut by 4 bases, the J end by 5 bases, with 5 bases between. The CDR3 runs 11 residues. CDR1 and CDR2 (germline): SQVTM, ANQGSEA.

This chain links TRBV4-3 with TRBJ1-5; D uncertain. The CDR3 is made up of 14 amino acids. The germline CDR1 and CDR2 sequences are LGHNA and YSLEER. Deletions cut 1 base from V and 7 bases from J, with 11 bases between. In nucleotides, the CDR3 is TGCGCCAGCAGCCAAGCATTGAGGCGGCAGCCCCAGCATTTT. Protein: CASSQALRRQPQHF.

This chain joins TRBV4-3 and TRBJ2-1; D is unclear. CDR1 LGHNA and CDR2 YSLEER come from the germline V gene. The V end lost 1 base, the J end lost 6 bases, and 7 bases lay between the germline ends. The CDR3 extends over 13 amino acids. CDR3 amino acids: CASSQVGPNEQFF. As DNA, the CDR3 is TGCGCCAGCAGCCAAGTTGGCCCCAATGAGCAGTTCTTC.

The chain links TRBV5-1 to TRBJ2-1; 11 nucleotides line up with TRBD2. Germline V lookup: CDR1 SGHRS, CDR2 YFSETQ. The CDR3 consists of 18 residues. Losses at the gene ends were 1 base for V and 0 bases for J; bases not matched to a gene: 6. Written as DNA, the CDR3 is TGCGCCAGCAGCTTGTGGGTACTAGCGGGAGACTCCTACAATGAGCAGTTCTTC. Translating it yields CASSLWVLAGDSYNEQFF. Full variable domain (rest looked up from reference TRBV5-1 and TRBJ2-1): KAGVTQTPRYLIKTRGQQVTLSCSPISGHRSVSWYQQTPGQGLQFLFEYFSETQRNKGNFPGRFSGRQFSNSRSEMNVSTLELGDSALYLCASSLWVLAGDSYNEQFFGPGTRLTVL.